Presented here are 29 T cell receptor beta chains from one specimen sequenced in a study of CD8 T cells in Susac syndrome. When the RNA was reverse transcribed, random hexamers were used with an input of about 0.5 to 1 ug. TCRdb recomputed calls from the immunoSEQ multiplex PCR reads with MiXCR, one row per CDR3 protein. The sample yields about 120,000 distinct CDR3 sequences, 85% to 95% seen once. Sequencing was performed on CD4+ T cells from PBMCs. The receptors originated from a human donor in good health.

The rearrangement joins TRBV18 to TRBJ1-4; D not resolved. CDR1 is KGHSH and CDR2 is LQKENI in the germline V gene. V was trimmed by 3 bases and J by 0 bases, leaving 11 bases between them. The CDR3 runs 16 residues. CDR3 protein: CASSPRSGATNEKLFF. The DNA for the CDR3 is TGTGCCAGCTCACCTAGATCAGGTGCAACTAATGAAAAACTGTTTTTT.

This chain uses TRBV14 with TRBJ2-5; D ambiguous. CDR1 is SGHDN and CDR2 is FVKESK in the germline V gene. Trimming cost V 4 bases and J 2 bases, with 5 bases left between them. There are 12 residues in the CDR3. The CDR3 loop reads CASSRVQETQYF. In nucleotides, the CDR3 is TGTGCCAGCAGCCGAGTACAAGAGACCCAGTACTTC. Combining the CDR3 with reference TRBV14 and TRBJ2-5 gives the whole variable domain EAGVTQFPSHSVIEKGQTVTLRCDPISGHDNLYWYRRVMGKEIKFLLHFVKESKQDESGMPNNRFLAERTGGTYSTLKVQPAELEDSGVYFCASSRVQETQYFGPGTRLLVL.

This sequence joins TRBV28 and TRBJ1-1, with D possibly being TRBD1 (6 bases). The V end lost 4 bases, the J end lost 7 bases, and 16 bases lay between the germline ends. CDR1 is MDHEN, CDR2 SYDVKM, per germline. This CDR3 has 14 residues. As DNA, the CDR3 is TGTGCCAGCAGTTCCCTCCAGGCAGGGGATGAAGCTTTCTTT. This translates into CASSSLQAGDEAFF.

The CDR3 DNA is TGCAGTGCTATAAAACTAGCGGAAGGCACAGATACGCAGTATTTT. The encoded protein is CSAIKLAEGTDTQYF. J is TRBJ2-3 and V is TRBV20-1; 8 bases align to TRBD2. The CDR3 runs 15 residues. The germline gives CDR1 DFQATT, CDR2 SNEGSKA (reference sequence). J was trimmed by 1 base and V by 4 bases; bases with no gene match: 7.

V and J are TRBV28 and TRBJ1-1, with 8 positions matching TRBD1. The junction had 6 bases not matched to a gene; V was cut back by 1 base and J by 2 bases. Germline CDR1 MDHEN, CDR2 SYDVKM. The CDR3 has 16 amino acids. The CDR3 reads CASSLFPDRANTEAFF. In nucleotides, the CDR3 is TGTGCCAGCAGTTTATTCCCGGACAGGGCCAACACTGAAGCTTTCTTT.

The chain couples TRBV2 to TRBJ1-1, with 7 nucleotides matching TRBD1. The CDR3 contains 15 residues. Germline lookup yields CDR1 SNHLY and CDR2 FYNNEI. Trimming removed 6 bases from V and 0 bases from J; junction bases left unmatched: 7. CDR3 protein: CASSFKQGMNTEAFF. CDR3 sequence (DNA): TGTGCCAGCAGCTTCAAACAGGGGATGAACACTGAAGCTTTCTTT. The whole variable domain, filled in from reference TRBV2 and TRBJ1-1, reads EPEVTQTPSHQVTQMGQEVILRCVPISNHLYFYWYRQILGQKVEFLVSFYNNEISEKSEIFDDQFSVERPDGSNFTLKIRSTKLEDSAMYFCASSFKQGMNTEAFFGQGTRLTVV.

The chain couples TRBV2 to TRBJ1-2, with TRBD1 matching over 12 bases. The CDR3 contains 14 residues. The germline V gene has CDR1 SNHLY and CDR2 FYNNEI. Losses at the gene ends were 4 bases for V and 6 bases for J; bases not matched to a gene: 3. CDR3 nucleotide sequence: TGTGCCAGCAGTGCGGGACAGGGGGCCCATGGCTACACCTTC. This gives the protein CASSAGQGAHGYTF.

Comments on this clonotype: The junction shows a germline mismatch at one end, possibly a read error. J is TRBJ2-1 and V is TRBV7-9; D ambiguous. CDR1 SEHNR and CDR2 FQNEAQ come from the germline V gene (reference sequence). The CDR3 sequence is 15 residues long. The CDR3 region is CASSLKAASSNEQFF. DNA for the CDR3: TGTGCCAGCAGCCTGAAGGCCGCGTCCTCCAATGAGCAGTTCTTC. Full variable domain (missing parts from reference TRBV7-9 and TRBJ2-1): DTGVSQNPRHKITKRGQNVTFRCDPISEHNRLYWYRQTLGQGPEFLTYFQNEAQLEKSRLLSDRFSAERPKGSFSTLEIQRTEQGDSAMYLCASSLKAASSNEQFFGPGTRLTVL.

This chain links TRBV10-3 with TRBJ2-7; D may be TRBD1 or TRBD2 (5 bases each). CDR3 length: 13 amino acids. The V end lost 6 bases, the J end lost 3 bases, and 12 bases lay between the germline ends. The germline V gene has CDR1 ENHRY and CDR2 SYGVKD. The CDR3 nucleotides are TGTGCCATCAGAAGGGACCCTTTCTACGAGCAGTACTTC. Translated: CAIRRDPFYEQYF.

In this sample, this clonotype turned up once. The CDR3 DNA sequence: TGTGCCAGCAGGGGAGTGGGAAGCACCGGGGAGCTGTTTTTT. Its translation: CASRGVGSTGELFF. The chain employs TRBV7-9 and TRBJ2-2, with D perhaps TRBD2 (5 bases). V lost 6 bases and J 4 bases, leaving 12 bases between the germline ends. The CDR3 length is 14 residues. From germline, CDR1 is SEHNR and CDR2 FQNEAQ (reference sequence).

V gene TRBV7-9 combines with J gene TRBJ2-2; 7 nucleotides line up with TRBD1. The germline CDR1 and CDR2 sequences are SEHNR and FQNEAQ (reference sequence). This CDR3 has 15 residues. V lost 5 bases to trimming and J lost 4 bases; unmatched junction nucleotides: 7. CDR3 protein: CASSPGQTSTGELFF. The CDR3 DNA sequence: TGTGCCAGCAGCCCGGGACAGACAAGCACCGGGGAGCTGTTTTTT. Supplemented by reference TRBV7-9 and TRBJ2-2, the full variable domain reads DTGVSQNPRHKITKRGQNVTFRCDPISEHNRLYWYRQTLGQGPEFLTYFQNEAQLEKSRLLSDRFSAERPKGSFSTLEIQRTEQGDSAMYLCASSPGQTSTGELFFGEGSRLTVL.

The chain joins TRBV19 to TRBJ2-1; tentative D call: TRBD2 (6 bases). Germline V CDR1 and CDR2: LNHDA, SQIVND (reference sequence). The V and J ends lost 3 bases and 4 bases respectively, with 19 bases between them. The CDR3 sequence is 17 residues long. The chain's CDR3 is CASSIDLARHRYNEQFF. For the CDR3, the DNA is TGTGCCAGTAGTATTGATCTAGCGAGACACCGATACAATGAGCAGTTCTTC.

With regard to this clonotype: One end of the junction fails to match germline, which may point to a read error. This sequence joins TRBV29-1 and TRBJ2-1; perhaps TRBD2 as D (6 bases). This CDR3 has 16 amino acids. The germline gives CDR1 SQVTM, CDR2 ANQGSEA. CDR3 DNA: TGCAGCGTTGCGGATAGCGGTTTTCCCTCCTACAATGAGCAGCTCTTC. It specifies CSVADSGFPSYNEQLF.

The CDR3 coding sequence is TGTGCCAGCAGTGAAGGGACAGCCTATGAAGCTTTCTTT. Protein product: CASSEGTAYEAFF. The J gene is TRBJ1-1, the V gene TRBV6-5, with 7 bases fitting TRBD1. Per germline, CDR1 MNHEY and CDR2 SVGAGI. Trimming cost V 5 bases and J 7 bases; bases outside gene matches: 7. The CDR3 is made up of 13 amino acids.

This clonotype came up once. The chain is built from TRBV6-2 or TRBV6-3 and TRBJ1-2; TRBD1 is a possible D gene (6 bases). From germline, CDR1 is MNHEY and CDR2 SVGEGT. V was trimmed by 5 bases and J by 4 bases, leaving 17 bases between them. CDR3 length: 15 amino acids. The CDR3 DNA is TGTGCCAGCAGTAAATCAGGGGCTGGTGGCTATGGCTACACCTTC. It specifies CASSKSGAGGYGYTF.

The chain links TRBV27 to TRBJ2-7, with 9 bases aligning to TRBD2. This CDR3 comprises 14 residues. Germline assignment: CDR1 MNHEY and CDR2 SMNVEV (reference sequence). V shed 8 bases and J 2 bases; nucleotides not matched to a gene: 7. This CDR3 reads CASRELAGAYEQYF. The CDR3 nucleotides read TGTGCCAGCCGCGAACTAGCGGGCGCCTACGAGCAGTACTTC.

The chain couples TRBV12-3 or TRBV12-4 to TRBJ2-7; 10 bases map to TRBD1. This CDR3 is 15 amino acids long. V lost 5 bases, J lost 2 bases, and 6 bases stayed unmatched. The chain's CDR3 is CASSRDRGLAYEQYF. DNA for the CDR3: TGTGCCAGCAGTCGGGACAGGGGATTGGCCTACGAGCAGTACTTC.

This clonotype was seen only a few times. This chain joins TRBV5-6 and TRBJ2-7; D could derive from TRBD1 or TRBD2 (5 bases each). Trimming cost V 4 bases and J 6 bases, with 20 bases left between them. The CDR3 totals 15 residues. Per the germline V gene, CDR1 is SGHDT and CDR2 is YYEEEE. The CDR3 here is CASSRGWGPGGEQYF. The CDR3 DNA sequence: TGTGCCAGCAGCCGGGGCTGGGGACCCGGCGGCGAGCAGTACTTC.

V and J are TRBV18 and TRBJ2-1; 8 bases are a match to TRBD2. With 6 bases clipped from V and 9 bases from J, the junction kept 10 bases outside the gene matches. The CDR3 has 14 amino acids. CDR1 KGHSH and CDR2 LQKENI come from the germline V gene. Here the CDR3 reads CASSLREGSAEQFF. The CDR3 region has the DNA TGTGCCAGCTCCCTTCGGGAGGGGTCAGCTGAGCAGTTCTTC.

The gene calls are TRBV27 and TRBJ2-1; tentatively, D is TRBD2 (5 bases). Germline V gene data show CDR1 as MNHEY and CDR2 as SMNVEV (reference sequence). V was pared by 8 bases and J by 10 bases, with 12 bases between. The length of the CDR3 is 11 residues. Here the CDR3 DNA reads TGTGCCAGCCACCGAAGAGGGGAGCAGTTCTTC. As protein: CASHRRGEQFF.

This chain joins TRBV30 and TRBJ2-7, with D possibly TRBD2 on 5 matching bases. The V end lost 0 bases, the J end lost 11 bases, and 14 bases lay between the germline ends. Germline CDR1 and CDR2: GTSNPN and SVGIG (reference sequence). The CDR3 sequence is 12 residues long. CDR3 coding DNA: TGTGCCTGGAGTGTAACCCGGGAAAGCAAGTACTTC. This gives the protein CAWSVTRESKYF. Based on the CDR3 plus reference TRBV30 and TRBJ2-7, the full variable domain is SQTIHQWPATLVQPVGSPLSLECTVEGTSNPNLYWYRQAAGRGLQLLFYSVGIGQISSEVPQNLSASRPQDRQFILSSKKLLLSDSGFYLCAWSVTRESKYFGPGTRLTVT.

V and J are TRBV10-3 and TRBJ2-7, with 11 nucleotides matching TRBD2. After removal of 5 bases from V and 3 bases from J, the junction contained 6 bases not matched to a gene. This CDR3 contains 15 residues. Germline lookup yields CDR1 ENHRY and CDR2 SYGVKD. The CDR3 DNA sequence: TGTGCCATCAGTTGGCTAGCGGGAGGAGTCTACGAGCAGTACTTC. This gives the protein CAISWLAGGVYEQYF.

The chain combines TRBV9 with TRBJ1-2, with D unclear. Trimming pared 6 bases from V and 1 base from J, leaving 10 bases between. This CDR3 region has 13 residues. Germline-derived CDR1 and CDR2 are SGDLS and YYNGEE. In DNA form, the CDR3 reads TGTGCCAGCACGAAAGGCATTAACTATGGCTACACCTTC. It specifies CASTKGINYGYTF.

This rearrangement joins TRBV29-1 to TRBJ1-1; D ambiguous. The CDR3 has 15 amino acids. The V end was cut by 7 bases, the J end by 0 bases, with 18 bases between. Germline V gives CDR1 SQVTM, CDR2 ANQGSEA. The CDR3 protein is CSATKKGFMNTEAFF. Written as DNA, the CDR3 is TGCAGCGCGACGAAGAAAGGCTTCATGAACACTGAAGCTTTCTTT.

This clonotype showed up just once. The gene calls are TRBV6-6 and TRBJ2-1, with 11 bases fitting TRBD1. Germline CDR1 is MNHNY and CDR2 is SVGAGI (reference sequence). CDR3 size: 15 residues. J was trimmed by 7 bases and V by 5 bases; bases with no gene match: 7. CDR3 protein: CASSLYGTGGNEQFF. CDR3 bases: TGTGCCAGCAGTCTCTATGGGACAGGGGGGAATGAGCAGTTCTTC.

In DNA, the CDR3 is TGCAGTGCTTCCCCAGGGGCAATTAACATTCAGTACTTC. Its translation is CSASPGAINIQYF. The V and J genes are TRBV20-1 and TRBJ2-4, with D tentatively TRBD1 (6 bases). Germline CDR1 reads DFQATT; CDR2 reads SNEGSKA (reference sequence). V was trimmed by 5 bases and J by 7 bases, leaving 15 bases between them. There are 13 residues in the CDR3.

J is TRBJ2-7 and V is TRBV30, with D perhaps matching TRBD1 or TRBD2 (6 bases each). The V end lost 5 bases, the J end lost 2 bases, and 19 bases lay between the germline ends. Germline V lookup: CDR1 GTSNPN, CDR2 SVGIG (reference sequence). CDR3 length: 15 residues. Here the CDR3 reads CAWSEGGLLTYEQYF. CDR3 in DNA: TGTGCCTGGTCCGAAGGGGGACTCCTAACCTACGAGCAGTACTTC. The full variable domain, rest sourced from reference TRBV30 and TRBJ2-7, is SQTIHQWPATLVQPVGSPLSLECTVEGTSNPNLYWYRQAAGRGLQLLFYSVGIGQISSEVPQNLSASRPQDRQFILSSKKLLLSDSGFYLCAWSEGGLLTYEQYFGPGTRLTVT.

The V and J genes are TRBV3-1 and TRBJ2-3; D may be TRBD1 or TRBD2 (5 bases each). Germline lookup yields CDR1 LGHDT and CDR2 YNNKEL (reference sequence). The CDR3 consists of 16 residues. V lost 2 bases, J lost 0 bases, and 12 bases lay in between. The CDR3: CASSQHAGTSTDTQYF. Here the CDR3 DNA reads TGTGCCAGCAGCCAACATGCTGGGACCAGCACAGATACGCAGTATTTT.

The chain combines TRBV5-4 with TRBJ1-2; D is undetermined. CDR1 is SGHNT, CDR2 YYREEE, per germline (reference sequence). This CDR3 has 12 amino acids. V lost 1 base, J lost 3 bases, and 4 bases lay in between. The CDR3 here is CASSLNDYGYTF. The DNA of the CDR3 is TGTGCCAGCAGCTTGAATGACTATGGCTACACCTTC.